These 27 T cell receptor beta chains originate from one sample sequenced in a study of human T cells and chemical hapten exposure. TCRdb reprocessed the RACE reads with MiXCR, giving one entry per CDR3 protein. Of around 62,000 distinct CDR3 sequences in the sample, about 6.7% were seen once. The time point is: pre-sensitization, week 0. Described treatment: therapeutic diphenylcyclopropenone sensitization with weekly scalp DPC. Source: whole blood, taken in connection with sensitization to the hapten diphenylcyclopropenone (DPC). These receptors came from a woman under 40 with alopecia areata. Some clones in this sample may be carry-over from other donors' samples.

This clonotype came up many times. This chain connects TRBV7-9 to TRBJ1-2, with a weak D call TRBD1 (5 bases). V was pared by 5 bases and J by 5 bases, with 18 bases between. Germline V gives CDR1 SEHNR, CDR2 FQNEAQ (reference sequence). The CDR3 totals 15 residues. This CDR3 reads CASSPSVDKGYGYTF. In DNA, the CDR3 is TGTGCCAGCAGCCCGTCGGTGGACAAGGGGTATGGCTACACCTTC. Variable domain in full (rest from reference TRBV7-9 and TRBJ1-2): DTGVSQNPRHKITKRGQNVTFRCDPISEHNRLYWYRQTLGQGPEFLTYFQNEAQLEKSRLLSDRFSAERPKGSFSTLEIQRTEQGDSAMYLCASSPSVDKGYGYTFGSGTRLTVV.

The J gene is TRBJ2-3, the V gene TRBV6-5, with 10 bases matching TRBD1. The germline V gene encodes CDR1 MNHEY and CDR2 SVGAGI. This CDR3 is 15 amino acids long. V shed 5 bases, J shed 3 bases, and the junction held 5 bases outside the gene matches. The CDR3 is CASSRGDRGTDTQYF. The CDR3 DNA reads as TGTGCCAGCAGTAGGGGGGACAGGGGAACAGATACGCAGTATTTT.

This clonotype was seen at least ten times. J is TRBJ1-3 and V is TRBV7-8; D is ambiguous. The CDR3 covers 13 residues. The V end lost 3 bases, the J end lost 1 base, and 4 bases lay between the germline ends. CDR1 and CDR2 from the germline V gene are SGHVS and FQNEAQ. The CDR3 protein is CASSFVSGNTIYF. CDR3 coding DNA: TGTGCCAGCAGCTTCGTTTCTGGAAACACCATATATTTT. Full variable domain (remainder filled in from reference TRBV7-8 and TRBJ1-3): GAGVSQSPRYKVAKRGQDVALRCDPISGHVSLFWYQQALGQGPEFLTYFQNEAQLDKSGLPSDRFFAERPEGSVSTLKIQRTQQEDSAVYLCASSFVSGNTIYFGEGSWLTVV.

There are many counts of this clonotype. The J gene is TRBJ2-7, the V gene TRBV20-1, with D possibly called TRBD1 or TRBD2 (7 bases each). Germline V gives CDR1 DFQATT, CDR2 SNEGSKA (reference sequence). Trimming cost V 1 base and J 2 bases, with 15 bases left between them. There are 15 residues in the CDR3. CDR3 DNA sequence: TGCAGTGCTAGAGGGAGCGGGACAGCCACCTACGAGCAGTACTTC. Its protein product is CSARGSGTATYEQYF.

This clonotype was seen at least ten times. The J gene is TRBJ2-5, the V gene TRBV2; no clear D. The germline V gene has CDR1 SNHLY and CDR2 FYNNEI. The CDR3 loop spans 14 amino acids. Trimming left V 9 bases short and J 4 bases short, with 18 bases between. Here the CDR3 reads CASNREVMGETQYF. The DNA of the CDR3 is TGTGCCAGTAACAGAGAGGTCATGGGAGAGACCCAGTACTTC.

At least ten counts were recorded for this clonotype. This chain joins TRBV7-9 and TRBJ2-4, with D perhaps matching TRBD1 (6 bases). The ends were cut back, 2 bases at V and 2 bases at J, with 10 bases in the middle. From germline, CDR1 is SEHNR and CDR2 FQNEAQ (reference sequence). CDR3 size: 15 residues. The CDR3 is CASSLSTGTKNIQYF. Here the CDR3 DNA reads TGTGCCAGCAGCTTAAGTACAGGGACCAAAAACATTCAGTACTTC.

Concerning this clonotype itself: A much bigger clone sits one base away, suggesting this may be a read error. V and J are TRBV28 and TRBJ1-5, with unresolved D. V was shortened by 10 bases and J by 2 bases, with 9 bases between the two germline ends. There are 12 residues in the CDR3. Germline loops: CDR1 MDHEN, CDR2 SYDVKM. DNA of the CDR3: TGTGCCATCACCTGGGGCAATCAGCCCCAGCATTTT. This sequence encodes CAITWGNQPQHF.

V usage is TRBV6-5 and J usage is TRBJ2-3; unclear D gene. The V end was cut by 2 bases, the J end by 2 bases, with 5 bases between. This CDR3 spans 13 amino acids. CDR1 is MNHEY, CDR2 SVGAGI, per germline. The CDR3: CASSYRDTDTQYF. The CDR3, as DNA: TGTGCCAGCAGTTACAGAGACACAGATACGCAGTATTTT.

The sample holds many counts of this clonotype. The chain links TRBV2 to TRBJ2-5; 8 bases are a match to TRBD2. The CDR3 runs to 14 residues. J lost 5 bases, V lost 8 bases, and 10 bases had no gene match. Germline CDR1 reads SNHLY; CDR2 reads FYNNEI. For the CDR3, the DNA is TGTGCCAGCGCCCTCAGCGGGGGTGGTGAGACCCAGTACTTC. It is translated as CASALSGGGETQYF.

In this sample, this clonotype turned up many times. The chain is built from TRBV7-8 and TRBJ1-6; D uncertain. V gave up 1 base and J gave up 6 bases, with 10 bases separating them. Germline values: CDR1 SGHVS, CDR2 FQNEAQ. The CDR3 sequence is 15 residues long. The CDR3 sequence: CASSLGPGRNSPLHF. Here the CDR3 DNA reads TGTGCCAGCAGCTTAGGTCCAGGCCGTAATTCACCCCTCCACTTT.

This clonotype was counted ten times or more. The CDR3 reads CASSSTSYEQYF. The CDR3 nucleotides are TGTGCCAGCAGTAGTACTTCCTACGAGCAGTACTTC. The rearrangement links TRBV2 to TRBJ2-7; D uncertain. The CDR3 is made up of 12 amino acids. V shed 5 bases and J shed 1 base, with 6 bases lying between them. CDR1 and CDR2 from the germline V gene are SNHLY and FYNNEI.

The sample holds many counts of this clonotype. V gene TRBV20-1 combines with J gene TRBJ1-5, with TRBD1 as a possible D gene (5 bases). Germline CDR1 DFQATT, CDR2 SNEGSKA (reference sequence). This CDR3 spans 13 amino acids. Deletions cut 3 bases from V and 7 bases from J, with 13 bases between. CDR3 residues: CSASGGGIQPQHF. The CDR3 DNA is TGCAGTGCTAGTGGTGGGGGGATACAGCCCCAGCATTTT.

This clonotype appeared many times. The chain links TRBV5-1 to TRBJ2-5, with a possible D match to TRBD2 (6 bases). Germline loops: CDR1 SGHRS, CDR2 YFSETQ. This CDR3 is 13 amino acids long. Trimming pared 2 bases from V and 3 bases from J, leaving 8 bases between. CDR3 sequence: CASSLGGEETQYF. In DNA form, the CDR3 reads TGCGCCAGCAGCTTAGGCGGGGAAGAGACCCAGTACTTC.

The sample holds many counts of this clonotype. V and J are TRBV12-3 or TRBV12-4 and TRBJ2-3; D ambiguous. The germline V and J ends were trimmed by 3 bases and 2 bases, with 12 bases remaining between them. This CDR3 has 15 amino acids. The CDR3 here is CASSFRQPYTDTQYF. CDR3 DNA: TGTGCCAGCAGTTTCCGTCAGCCCTACACAGATACGCAGTATTTT.

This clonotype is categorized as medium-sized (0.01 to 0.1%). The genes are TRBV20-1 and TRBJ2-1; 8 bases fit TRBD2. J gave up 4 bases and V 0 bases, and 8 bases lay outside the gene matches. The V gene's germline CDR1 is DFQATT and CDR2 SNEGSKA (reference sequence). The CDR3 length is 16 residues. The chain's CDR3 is CSARDFSGGIYNEQFF. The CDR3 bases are TGCAGTGCTAGAGACTTCAGCGGGGGAATATACAATGAGCAGTTCTTC.

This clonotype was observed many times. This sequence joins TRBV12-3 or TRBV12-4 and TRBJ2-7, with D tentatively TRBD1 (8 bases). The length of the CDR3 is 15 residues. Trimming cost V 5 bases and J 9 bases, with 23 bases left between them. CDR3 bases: TGTGCCAGCAGTACCCCCTTACAGGGGGAGGGGGTGCAGTACTTC. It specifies CASSTPLQGEGVQYF.

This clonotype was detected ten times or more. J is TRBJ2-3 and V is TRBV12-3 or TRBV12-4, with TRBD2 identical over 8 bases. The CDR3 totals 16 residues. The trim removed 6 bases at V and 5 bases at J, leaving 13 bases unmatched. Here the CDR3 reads CASSLRLASGRDTQYF. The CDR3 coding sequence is TGTGCCAGCAGCCTCCGACTAGCGTCGGGAAGAGATACGCAGTATTTT.

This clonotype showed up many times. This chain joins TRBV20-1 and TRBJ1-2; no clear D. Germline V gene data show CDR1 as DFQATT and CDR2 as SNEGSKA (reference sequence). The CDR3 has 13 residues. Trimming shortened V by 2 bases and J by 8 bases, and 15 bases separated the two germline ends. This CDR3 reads CSARSQEKGGYTF. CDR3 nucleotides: TGCAGTGCTAGAAGCCAGGAAAAAGGGGGCTACACCTTC.

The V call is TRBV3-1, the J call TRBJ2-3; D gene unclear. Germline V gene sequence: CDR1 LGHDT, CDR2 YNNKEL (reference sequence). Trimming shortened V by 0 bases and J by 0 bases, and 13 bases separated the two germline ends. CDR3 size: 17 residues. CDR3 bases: TGTGCCAGCAGCCAAGAACCGGCTAACCCAAGCACAGATACGCAGTATTTT. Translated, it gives CASSQEPANPSTDTQYF.

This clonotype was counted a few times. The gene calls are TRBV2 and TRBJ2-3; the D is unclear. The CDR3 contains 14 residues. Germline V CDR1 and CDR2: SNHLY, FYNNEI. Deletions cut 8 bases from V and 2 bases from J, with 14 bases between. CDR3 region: CASQPPTTTDTQYF. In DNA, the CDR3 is TGTGCCAGCCAGCCACCGACGACCACAGATACGCAGTATTTT.

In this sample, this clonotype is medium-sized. The CDR3 nucleotides read TGTGCCAGCAGCCAAATTAACAGCTACGAGCAGTACTTC. Encoded protein: CASSQINSYEQYF. The gene calls are TRBV14 and TRBJ2-7; no definite D call. The length of the CDR3 is 13 residues. V lost 2 bases and J 3 bases, leaving 8 bases between the germline ends. Per germline, CDR1 SGHDN and CDR2 FVKESK. The full variable domain, in which reference TRBV14 and TRBJ2-7 provide the parts outside the CDR3, is EAGVTQFPSHSVIEKGQTVTLRCDPISGHDNLYWYRRVMGKEIKFLLHFVKESKQDESGMPNNRFLAERTGGTYSTLKVQPAELEDSGVYFCASSQINSYEQYFGPGTRLTVT.

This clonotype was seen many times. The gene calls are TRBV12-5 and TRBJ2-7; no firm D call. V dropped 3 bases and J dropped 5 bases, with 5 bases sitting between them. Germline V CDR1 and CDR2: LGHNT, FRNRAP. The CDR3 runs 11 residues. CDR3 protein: CASGFGHEQYF. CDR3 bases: TGTGCTAGTGGTTTTGGGCACGAGCAGTACTTC.

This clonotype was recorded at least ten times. CDR3 region: CASSQGTGELFF. CDR3 bases: TGTGCCAGCAGTCAAGGGACCGGGGAGCTGTTTTTT. The chain carries TRBV12-3 or TRBV12-4 and TRBJ2-2; D gene ambiguous. The length of the CDR3 is 12 residues. V was trimmed by 5 bases and J by 5 bases, leaving 6 bases between them.

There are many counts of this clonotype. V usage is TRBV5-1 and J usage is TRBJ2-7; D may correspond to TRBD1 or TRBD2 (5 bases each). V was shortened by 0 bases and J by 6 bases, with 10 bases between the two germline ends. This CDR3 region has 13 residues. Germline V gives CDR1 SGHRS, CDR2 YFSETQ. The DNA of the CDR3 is TGCGCCAGCAGCTTGGGAGGGGTTCTCGAGCAGTACTTC. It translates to CASSLGGVLEQYF.

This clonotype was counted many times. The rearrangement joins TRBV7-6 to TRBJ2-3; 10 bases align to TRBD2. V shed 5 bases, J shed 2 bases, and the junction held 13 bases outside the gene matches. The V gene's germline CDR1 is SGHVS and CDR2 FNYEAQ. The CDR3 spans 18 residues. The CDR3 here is CASSPRAGGPSPTDTQYF. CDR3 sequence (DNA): TGTGCCAGCAGCCCACGAGCGGGGGGGCCTTCTCCCACAGATACGCAGTATTTT.

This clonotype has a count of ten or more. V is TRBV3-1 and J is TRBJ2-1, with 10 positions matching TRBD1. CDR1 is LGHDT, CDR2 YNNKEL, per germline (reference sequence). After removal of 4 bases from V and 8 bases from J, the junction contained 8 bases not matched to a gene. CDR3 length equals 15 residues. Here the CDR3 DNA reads TGTGCCAGCAGCCTCACGACAGGGGGCTTGGATGAGCAGTTCTTC. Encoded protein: CASSLTTGGLDEQFF.

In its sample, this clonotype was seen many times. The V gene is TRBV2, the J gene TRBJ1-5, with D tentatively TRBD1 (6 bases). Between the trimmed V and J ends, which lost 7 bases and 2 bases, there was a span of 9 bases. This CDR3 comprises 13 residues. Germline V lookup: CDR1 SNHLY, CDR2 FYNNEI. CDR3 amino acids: CASTGVGNQPQHF. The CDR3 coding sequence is TGTGCCAGCACAGGGGTCGGCAATCAGCCCCAGCATTTT.